This TCR beta chain came from a study of T cell responses to AZD1222 COVID-19 vaccine. V gave up 4 bases and J gave up 1 base, with 8 bases separating them. This CDR3 has 13 amino acids. Germline V gene sequence: CDR1 SGDLS, CDR2 YYNGEE. Study-wide results and caveats: Donors in the cohort were predominantly white British and more often female, and clonal diversity was possibly underestimated.

This clone was seen only once. Its specificity is not known. Measured with immunoSEQ multiplex PCR; TCRdb has only the in-frame clones, and not every one. Of just under 150,000 clones in the sample, approximately 85% were seen once. The receptor's source is an adult who received the MenACWY meningococcal vaccine as a control. Sample: peripheral blood, taken 28 days after the second dose of the MenACWY control vaccine. The rearrangement uses TRBV9 and TRBJ2-5; the D is unclear. This CDR3 is CASSPGSQETQYF. The CDR3 nucleotides read TGTGCCAGCAGCCCCGGGTCCCAAGAGACCCAGTACTTC.